This TCR beta chain was observed in a study of identical twins. A universal primer site was incorporated via template switching, and the cDNA contained unique molecular identifiers. TCRdb recomputed calls from the 5' RACE reads with MiXCR, one row per CDR3 protein. Here the sample spans around 1.7 million distinct CDR3 sequences, about 32% being singletons. The germline gives CDR1 SGHRS, CDR2 YFSETQ. The germline V and J ends were trimmed by 4 bases and 3 bases, with 23 bases remaining between them. This CDR3 has 17 residues. Of note for this clonotype: What it binds is unknown.

The study, taken as a whole, reports: Twin pairs' shared out-of-frame alpha sequences were enriched in low generation probability. Out-of-frame TCR alpha sharing observed in monozygotic twins exceeded model estimates.

The genes are TRBV5-1 and TRBJ2-7, with D maybe TRBD2 (6 bases). Material: cord blood. The receptor was isolated from a newborn girl in good health. This CDR3 reads CASSPWPWGVEHYEQYF. The CDR3 nucleotides are TGCGCCAGCAGCCCGTGGCCTTGGGGGGTAGAACACTACGAGCAGTACTTC.